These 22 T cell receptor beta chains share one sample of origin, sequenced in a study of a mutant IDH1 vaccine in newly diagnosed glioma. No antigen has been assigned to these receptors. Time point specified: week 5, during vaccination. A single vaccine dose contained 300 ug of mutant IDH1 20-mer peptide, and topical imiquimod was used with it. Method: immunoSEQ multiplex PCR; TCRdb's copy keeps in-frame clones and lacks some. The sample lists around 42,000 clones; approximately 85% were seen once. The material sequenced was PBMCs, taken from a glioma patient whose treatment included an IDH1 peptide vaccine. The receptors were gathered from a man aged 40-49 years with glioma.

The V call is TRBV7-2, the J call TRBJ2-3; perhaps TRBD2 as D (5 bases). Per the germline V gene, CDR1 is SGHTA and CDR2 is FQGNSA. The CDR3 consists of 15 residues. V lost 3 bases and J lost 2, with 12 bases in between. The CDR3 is CASSFEGLVTDTQYF. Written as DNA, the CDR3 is TGTGCCAGCAGCTTTGAGGGATTGGTCACAGATACGCAGTATTTT.

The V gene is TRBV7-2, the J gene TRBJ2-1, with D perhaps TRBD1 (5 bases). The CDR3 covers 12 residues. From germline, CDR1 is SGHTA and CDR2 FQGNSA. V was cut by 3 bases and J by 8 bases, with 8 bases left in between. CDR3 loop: CASSFLRDEQFF. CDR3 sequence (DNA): TGTGCCAGCAGCTTCCTCAGGGATGAGCAGTTCTTC.

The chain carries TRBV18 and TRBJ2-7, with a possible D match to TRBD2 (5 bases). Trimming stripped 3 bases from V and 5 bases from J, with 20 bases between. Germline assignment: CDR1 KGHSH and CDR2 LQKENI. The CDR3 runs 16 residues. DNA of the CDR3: TGTGCCAGCTCACCCAGAGGCAGCGGCGGTCTCGACGAGCAGTACTTC. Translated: CASSPRGSGGLDEQYF.

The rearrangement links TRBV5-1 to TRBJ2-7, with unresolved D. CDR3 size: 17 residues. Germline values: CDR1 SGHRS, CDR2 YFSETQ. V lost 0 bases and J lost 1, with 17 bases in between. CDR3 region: CASSLAIQTSDSYEQYF. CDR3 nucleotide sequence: TGCGCCAGCAGCTTGGCCATCCAGACGTCGGATTCCTACGAGCAGTACTTC.

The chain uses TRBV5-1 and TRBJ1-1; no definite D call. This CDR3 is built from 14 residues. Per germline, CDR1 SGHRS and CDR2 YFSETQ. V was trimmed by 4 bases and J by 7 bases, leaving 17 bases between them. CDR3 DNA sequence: TGCGCCAGCAGCACGGCCGCCGCCGGCAATGAAGCTTTCTTT. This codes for CASSTAAAGNEAFF. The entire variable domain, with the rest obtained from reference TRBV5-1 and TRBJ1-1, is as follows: KAGVTQTPRYLIKTRGQQVTLSCSPISGHRSVSWYQQTPGQGLQFLFEYFSETQRNKGNFPGRFSGRQFSNSRSEMNVSTLELGDSALYLCASSTAAAGNEAFFGQGTRLTVV.

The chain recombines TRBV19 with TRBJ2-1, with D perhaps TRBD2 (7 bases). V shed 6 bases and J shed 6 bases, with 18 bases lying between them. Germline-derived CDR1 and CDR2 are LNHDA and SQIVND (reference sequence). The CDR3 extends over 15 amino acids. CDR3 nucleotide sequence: TGTGCCAGTAGCCCCCGGGGGGCGCGGGGCAATGAGCAGTTCTTC. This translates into CASSPRGARGNEQFF.

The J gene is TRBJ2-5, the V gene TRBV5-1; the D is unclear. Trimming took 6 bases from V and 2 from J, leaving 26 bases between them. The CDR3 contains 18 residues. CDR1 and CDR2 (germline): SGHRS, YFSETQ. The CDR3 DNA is TGCGCCAGCAAAATATCCCCTGCGCCCGTAAAAGGGCAAGAGACCCAGTACTTC. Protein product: CASKISPAPVKGQETQYF.

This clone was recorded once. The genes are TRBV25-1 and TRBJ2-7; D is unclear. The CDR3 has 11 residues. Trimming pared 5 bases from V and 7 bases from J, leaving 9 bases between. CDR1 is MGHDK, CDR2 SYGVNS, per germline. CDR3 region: CASSPLREQYF. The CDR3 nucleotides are TGTGCCAGCAGTCCCTTGAGGGAGCAGTACTTC.

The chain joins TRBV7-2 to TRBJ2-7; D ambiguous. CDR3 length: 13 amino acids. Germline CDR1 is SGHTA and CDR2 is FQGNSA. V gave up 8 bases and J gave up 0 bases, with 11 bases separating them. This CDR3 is CASSRDRSYEQYF. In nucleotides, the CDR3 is TGTGCCAGCTCAAGAGACCGCTCCTACGAGCAGTACTTC. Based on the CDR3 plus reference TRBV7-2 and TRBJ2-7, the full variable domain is GAGVSQSPSNKVTEKGKDVELRCDPISGHTALYWYRQSLGQGLEFLIYFQGNSAPDKSGLPSDRFSAERTGGSVSTLTIQRTQQEDSAVYLCASSRDRSYEQYFGPGTRLTVT.

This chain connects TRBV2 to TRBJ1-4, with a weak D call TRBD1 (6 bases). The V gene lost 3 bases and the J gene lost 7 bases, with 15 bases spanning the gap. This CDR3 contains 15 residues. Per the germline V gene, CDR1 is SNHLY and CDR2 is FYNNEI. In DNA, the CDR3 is TGTGCCAGCAGTGATTACCCAAACAGGGCTGAAAAACTGTTTTTT. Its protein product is CASSDYPNRAEKLFF.

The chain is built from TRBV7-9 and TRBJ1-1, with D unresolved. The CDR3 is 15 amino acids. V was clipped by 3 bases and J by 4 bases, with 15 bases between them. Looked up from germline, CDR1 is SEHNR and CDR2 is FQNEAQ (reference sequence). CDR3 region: CASSFHSKRITEAFF. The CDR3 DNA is TGTGCCAGCAGCTTTCATTCGAAGCGTATCACTGAAGCTTTCTTT.

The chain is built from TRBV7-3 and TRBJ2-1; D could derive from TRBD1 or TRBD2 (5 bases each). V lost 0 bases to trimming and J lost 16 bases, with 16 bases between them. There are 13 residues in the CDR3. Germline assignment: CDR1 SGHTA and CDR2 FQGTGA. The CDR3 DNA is TGTGCCAGCAGCTTAACTGCCAGGGAGTGGGAATTCTTC. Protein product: CASSLTAREWEFF. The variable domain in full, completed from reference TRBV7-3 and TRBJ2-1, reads GAGVSQTPSNKVTEKGKYVELRCDPISGHTALYWYRQSLGQGPEFLIYFQGTGAADDSGLPNDRFFAVRPEGSVSTLKIQRTERGDSAVYLCASSLTAREWEFFGPGTRLTVL.

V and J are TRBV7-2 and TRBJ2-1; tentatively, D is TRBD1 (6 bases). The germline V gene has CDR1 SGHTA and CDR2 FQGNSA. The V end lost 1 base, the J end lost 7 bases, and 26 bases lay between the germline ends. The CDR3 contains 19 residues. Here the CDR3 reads CASSLVGGRLASWGNEQFF. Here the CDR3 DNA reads TGTGCCAGCAGCTTAGTAGGGGGACGATTAGCTTCTTGGGGGAATGAGCAGTTCTTC. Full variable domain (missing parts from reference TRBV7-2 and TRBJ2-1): GAGVSQSPSNKVTEKGKDVELRCDPISGHTALYWYRQSLGQGLEFLIYFQGNSAPDKSGLPSDRFSAERTGGSVSTLTIQRTQQEDSAVYLCASSLVGGRLASWGNEQFFGPGTRLTVL.

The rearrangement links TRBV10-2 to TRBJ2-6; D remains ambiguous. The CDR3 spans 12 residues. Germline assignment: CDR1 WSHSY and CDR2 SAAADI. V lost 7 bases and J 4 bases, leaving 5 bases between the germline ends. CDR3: CASTPGANVLTF. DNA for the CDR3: TGCGCCAGCACCCCCGGGGCCAACGTCCTGACTTTC.

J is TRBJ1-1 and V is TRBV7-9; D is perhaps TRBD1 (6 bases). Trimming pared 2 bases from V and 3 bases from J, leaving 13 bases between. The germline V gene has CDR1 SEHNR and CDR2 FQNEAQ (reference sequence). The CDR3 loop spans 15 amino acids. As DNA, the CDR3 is TGTGCCAGCAGCTTACAGGGGTGGGGGGACACTGAAGCTTTCTTT. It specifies CASSLQGWGDTEAFF.

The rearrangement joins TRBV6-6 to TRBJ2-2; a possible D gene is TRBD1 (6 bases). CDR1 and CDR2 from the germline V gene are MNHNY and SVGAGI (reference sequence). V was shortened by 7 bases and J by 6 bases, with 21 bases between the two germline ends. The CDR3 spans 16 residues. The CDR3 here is CASILSNRAVSGELFF. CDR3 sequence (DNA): TGTGCCAGCATCTTATCTAACAGGGCGGTGTCCGGGGAGCTGTTTTTT.

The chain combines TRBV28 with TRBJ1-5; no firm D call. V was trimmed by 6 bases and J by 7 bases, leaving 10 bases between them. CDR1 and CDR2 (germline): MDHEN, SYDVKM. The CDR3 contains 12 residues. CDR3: CASSTHGQPQHF. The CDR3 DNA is TGTGCCAGCAGCACTCATGGACAGCCCCAGCATTTT.

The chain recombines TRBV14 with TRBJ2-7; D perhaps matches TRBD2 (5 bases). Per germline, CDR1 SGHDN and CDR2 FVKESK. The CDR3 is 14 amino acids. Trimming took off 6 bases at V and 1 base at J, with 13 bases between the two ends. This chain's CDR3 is CASRLTGSSYEQYF. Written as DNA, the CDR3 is TGTGCCAGCAGACTGACGGGGTCATCCTACGAGCAGTACTTC.

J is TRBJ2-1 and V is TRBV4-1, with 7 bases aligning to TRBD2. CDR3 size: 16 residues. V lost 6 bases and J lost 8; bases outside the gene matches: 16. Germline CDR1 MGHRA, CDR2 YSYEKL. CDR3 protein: CASSPGTISGFDEQFF. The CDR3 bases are TGCGCCAGCAGTCCCGGGACTATTTCGGGCTTCGATGAGCAGTTCTTC.

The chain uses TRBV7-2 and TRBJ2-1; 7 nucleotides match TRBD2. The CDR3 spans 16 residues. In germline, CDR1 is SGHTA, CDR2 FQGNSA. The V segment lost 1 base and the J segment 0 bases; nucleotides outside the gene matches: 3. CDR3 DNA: TGTGCCAGCAGCTTAGTTCGGACTAGCTCCTACAATGAGCAGTTCTTC. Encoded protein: CASSLVRTSSYNEQFF.

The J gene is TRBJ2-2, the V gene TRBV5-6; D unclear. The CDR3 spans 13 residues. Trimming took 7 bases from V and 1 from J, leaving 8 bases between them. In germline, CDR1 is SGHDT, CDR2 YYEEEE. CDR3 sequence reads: CASSPWNTGELFF. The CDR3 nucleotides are TGTGCCAGCTCCCCGTGGAACACCGGGGAGCTGTTTTTT.

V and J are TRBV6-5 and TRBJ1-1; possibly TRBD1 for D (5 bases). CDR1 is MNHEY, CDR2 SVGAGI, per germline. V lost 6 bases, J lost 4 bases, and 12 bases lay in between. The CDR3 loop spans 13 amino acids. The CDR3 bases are TGTGCCAGCAGCCCTCAGGGTTCCACTGAAGCTTTCTTT. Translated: CASSPQGSTEAFF.